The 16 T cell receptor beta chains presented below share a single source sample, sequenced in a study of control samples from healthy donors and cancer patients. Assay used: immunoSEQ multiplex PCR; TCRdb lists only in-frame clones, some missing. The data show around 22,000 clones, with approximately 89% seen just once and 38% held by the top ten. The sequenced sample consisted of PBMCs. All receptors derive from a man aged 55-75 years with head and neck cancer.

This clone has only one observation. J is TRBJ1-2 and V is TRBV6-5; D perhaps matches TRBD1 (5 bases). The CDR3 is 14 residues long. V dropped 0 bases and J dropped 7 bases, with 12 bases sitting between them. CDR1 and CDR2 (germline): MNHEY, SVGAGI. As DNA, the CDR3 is TGTGCCAGCAGTTACTCCCTCAGGGAGGCTGGCTACACCTTC. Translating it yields CASSYSLREAGYTF.

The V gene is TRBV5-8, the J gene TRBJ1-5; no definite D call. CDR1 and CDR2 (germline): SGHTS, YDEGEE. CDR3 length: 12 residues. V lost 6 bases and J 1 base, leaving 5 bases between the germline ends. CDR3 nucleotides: TGTGCCAGCACCCACAGCAATCAGCCCCAGCATTTT. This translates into CASTHSNQPQHF.

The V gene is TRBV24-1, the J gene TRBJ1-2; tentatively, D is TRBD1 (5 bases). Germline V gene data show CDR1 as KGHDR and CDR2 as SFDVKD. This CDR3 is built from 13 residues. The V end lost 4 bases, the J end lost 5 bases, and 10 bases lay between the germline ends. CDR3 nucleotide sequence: TGTGCCACCAGTGACGGGGCCTGGTATGGCTACACCTTC. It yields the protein CATSDGAWYGYTF.

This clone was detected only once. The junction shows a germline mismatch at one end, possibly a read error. The CDR3 DNA is TGTGCCAGTAGTATTTGGGGGACAGCGTTT. This encodes CASSIWGTAF. This chain joins TRBV19 and TRBJ1-4, with TRBD1 identical over 7 bases. The CDR3 has 10 amino acids. The germline V gene encodes CDR1 LNHDA and CDR2 SQIVND (reference sequence).

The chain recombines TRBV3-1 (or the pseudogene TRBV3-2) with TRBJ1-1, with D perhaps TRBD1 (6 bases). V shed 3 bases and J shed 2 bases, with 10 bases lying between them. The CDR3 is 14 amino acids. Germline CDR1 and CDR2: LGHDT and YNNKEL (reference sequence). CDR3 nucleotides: TGTGCCAGCAGCCAGGGGACACTTAACACTGAAGCTTTCTTT. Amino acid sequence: CASSQGTLNTEAFF.

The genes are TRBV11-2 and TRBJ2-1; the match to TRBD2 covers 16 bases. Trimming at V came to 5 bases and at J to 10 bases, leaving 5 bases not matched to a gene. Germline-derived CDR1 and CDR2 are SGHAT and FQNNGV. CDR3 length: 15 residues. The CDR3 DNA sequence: TGTGCCAGCAGCCGCGGGACTAGCGGGAGGGAGGAGCAGTTCTTC. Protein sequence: CASSRGTSGREEQFF.

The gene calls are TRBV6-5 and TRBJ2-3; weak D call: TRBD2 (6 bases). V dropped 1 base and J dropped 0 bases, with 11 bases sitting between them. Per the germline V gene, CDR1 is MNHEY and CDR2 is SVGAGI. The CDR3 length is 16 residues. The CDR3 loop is CASSYYGGFSTDTQYF. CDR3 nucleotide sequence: TGTGCCAGCAGTTACTACGGGGGTTTTAGCACAGATACGCAGTATTTT.

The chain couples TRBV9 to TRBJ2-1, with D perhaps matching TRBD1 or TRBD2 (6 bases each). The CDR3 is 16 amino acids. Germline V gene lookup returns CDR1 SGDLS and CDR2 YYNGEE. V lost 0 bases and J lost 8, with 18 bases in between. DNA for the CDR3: TGTGCCAGCAGCGTAGAATCCCGGGGGCTGGCGGATGAGCAGTTCTTC. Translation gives CASSVESRGLADEQFF.

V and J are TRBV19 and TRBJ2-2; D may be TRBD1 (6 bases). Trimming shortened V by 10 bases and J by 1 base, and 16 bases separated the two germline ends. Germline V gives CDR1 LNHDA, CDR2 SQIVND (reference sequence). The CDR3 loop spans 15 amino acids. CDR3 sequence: CATKGRTENTGELFF. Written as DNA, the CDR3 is TGTGCCACCAAGGGCCGGACAGAGAACACCGGGGAGCTGTTTTTT.

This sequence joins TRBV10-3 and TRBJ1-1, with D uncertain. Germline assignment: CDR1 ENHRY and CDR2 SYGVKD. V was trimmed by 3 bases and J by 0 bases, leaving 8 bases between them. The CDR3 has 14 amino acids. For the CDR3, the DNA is TGTGCCATCAGTGATCCACAAATGAACACTGAAGCTTTCTTT. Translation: CAISDPQMNTEAFF.

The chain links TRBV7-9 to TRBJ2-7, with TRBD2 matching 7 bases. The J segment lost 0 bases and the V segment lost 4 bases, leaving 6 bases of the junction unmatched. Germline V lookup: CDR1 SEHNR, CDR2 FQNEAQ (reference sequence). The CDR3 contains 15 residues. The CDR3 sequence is CASSSKAGVSYEQYV. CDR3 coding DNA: TGTGCCAGCAGCTCCAAGGCGGGAGTCTCCTACGAGCAGTACGTC.

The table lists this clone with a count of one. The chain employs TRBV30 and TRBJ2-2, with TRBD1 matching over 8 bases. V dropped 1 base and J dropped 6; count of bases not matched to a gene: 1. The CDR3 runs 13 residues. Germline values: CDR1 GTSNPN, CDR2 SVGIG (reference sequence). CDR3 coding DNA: TGTGCCTGGAGTGCAGGGGGCGCCGGGGAGCTGTTTTTT. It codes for CAWSAGGAGELFF.

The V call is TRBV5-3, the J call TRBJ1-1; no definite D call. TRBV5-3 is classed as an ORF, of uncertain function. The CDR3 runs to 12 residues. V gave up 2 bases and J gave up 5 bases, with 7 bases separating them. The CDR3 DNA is TGTGCCAGAAGCTTATCCGGAACTGAAGCTTTCTTT. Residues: CARSLSGTEAFF.

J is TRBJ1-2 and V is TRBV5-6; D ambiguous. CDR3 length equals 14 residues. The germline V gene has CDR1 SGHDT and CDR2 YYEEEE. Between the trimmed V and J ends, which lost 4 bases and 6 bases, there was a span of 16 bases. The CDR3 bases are TGTGCCAGCAGCCCCTTGGGCCGGGAGGATGGCTACACCTTC. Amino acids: CASSPLGREDGYTF.

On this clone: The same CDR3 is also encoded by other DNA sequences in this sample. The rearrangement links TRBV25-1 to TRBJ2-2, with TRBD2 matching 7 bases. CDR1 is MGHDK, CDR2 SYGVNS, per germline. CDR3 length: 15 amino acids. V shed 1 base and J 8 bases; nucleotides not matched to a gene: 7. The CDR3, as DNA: TGTGCCAGCAGTGAATTCGCGGGAGCTGAGGGGGAGCTGTTTTTT. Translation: CASSEFAGAEGELFF.

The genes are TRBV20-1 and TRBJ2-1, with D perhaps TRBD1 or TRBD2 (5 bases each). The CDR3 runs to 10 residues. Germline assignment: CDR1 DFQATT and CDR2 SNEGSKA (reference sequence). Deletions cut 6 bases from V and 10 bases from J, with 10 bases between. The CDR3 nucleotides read TGCAGTGCGGGGGTGGTAGAGCAGTTCTTC. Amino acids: CSAGVVEQFF.